This T cell receptor (beta chain) was sequenced in a study of blood T cells in healthy people across ages. A sample-barcoded 5' primer and a J-beta primer mix were used in a second PCR of roughly 7 to 11 cycles. A 12-random-nucleotide template-switch adaptor tagged each cDNA molecule. Every sample produced at least 2.5 million CDR3-containing paired-end reads. TCRdb used MiXCR to reprocess the 5' RACE reads, holding one entry per CDR3 protein. The table lists about 290,000 distinct CDR3 sequences, roughly 26% of them singletons, with around 29% in the top ten. The CDR3 is 12 amino acids. Germline-derived CDR1 and CDR2 are SGHTA and FQGNSA. The germline V and J ends were trimmed by 5 bases and 9 bases, with 12 bases remaining between them. General study results and limits: Relative to aged donors, long-lived donors carried more naive CD4+ cells and displayed higher diversity.

This clonotype was counted a few times. The target antigen is unknown. Drawing of peripheral blood yielded 8.5 to 10 milliliters from each donor. The genes are TRBV7-2 and TRBJ2-3; D uncertain. This clonotype originated in a woman between 65 and 79 years old in good health. The sequenced sample was blood. The CDR3 is CASSLGPSTQYF. The CDR3 DNA sequence: TGTGCCAGCAGCCTAGGGCCGAGCACGCAGTATTTT.